This entry lists 3 T cell receptor delta chains sequenced from one sample in a study of gamma-delta T cells after stem cell transplantation. TCRdb re-called the RT-PCR reads through CATT. The data contain 1,500 to 2,500 delta-chain clones, roughly 14% of them singletons. Sequenced: gamma-delta T cells. Receptor source: a human donor. It is not recorded whose cells these are; they may come from a transplant donor.

This clone was detected a few times. This chain links TRDV2 with TRDJ1, with 10 nucleotides matching TRDD3. Germline V gives CDR1 GEAIGNYY, CDR2 EKD. The CDR3 is 17 residues long. V dropped 5 bases and J dropped 0; count of bases not matched to a gene: 11. The CDR3 spells CACATLLGDAYTDKLIF. Here the CDR3 DNA reads TGTGCCTGTGCCACACTACTGGGGGATGCATACACCGATAAACTCATCTTT.

The J gene is TRDJ2, the V gene TRDV2; a possible D gene is TRDD3 (6 bases). Germline CDR1 is GEAIGNYY and CDR2 is EKD. V gave up 3 bases and J gave up 13 bases, with 38 bases separating them. The CDR3 length is 20 residues. The CDR3 protein is CACDPISLELVDTNKAPLFF. DNA of the CDR3: TGTGCCTGTGACCCCATCAGTCTCGAACTGGTGGATACCAATAAAGCCCCACTCTTCTTT.

By proportion, this clone is large. The rearrangement links TRDV2 to TRDJ1, with 8 bases aligning to TRDD3. With 2 bases clipped from V and 2 bases from J, the junction kept 9 bases outside the gene matches. The germline CDR1 and CDR2 sequences are GEAIGNYY and EKD. The CDR3 contains 16 residues. The CDR3 DNA reads as TGTGCCTGTGACAAACTGGGGGCCCGTAGAACCGATAAACTCATCTTT. This translates into CACDKLGARRTDKLIF.